This T cell receptor beta chain was sequenced for a study of CD8 T cells in ankylosing spondylitis. Study results and limitations: Certain motif variants had earlier appeared in reactive arthritis synovial fluid and blood. Typical of ankylosing spondylitis blood, it appeared, was a TCR beta motif of 7 or 8 highly homologous variants.

Trimming removed 3 bases at V and 4 bases at J, with 10 bases between. This CDR3 comprises 14 residues. Germline CDR1 KGHSH, CDR2 LQKENI. Using its own MiXCR run on the 5' RACE reads, TCRdb lists one record per CDR3 protein. Here the sample spans about 390,000 distinct CDR3 sequences, 20% to 25% being singletons. In this sample, this clonotype turned up many times. The antigen remains undetermined. The sequencing sample was made of blood, either unsorted or a sorted T cell fraction (not recorded which). The receptor was derived from a male donor with ankylosing spondylitis. The chain carries TRBV18 and TRBJ1-5; D is unresolved. For the CDR3, the DNA is TGTGCCAGCTCACCCGAACAGCCGAATCAGCCCCAGCATTTT. Translation gives CASSPEQPNQPQHF.